These 28 T cell receptor beta chains were all obtained from the same sample, sequenced in a study of cytomegalovirus exposure and HLA in healthy donors. With 60 Vbeta and 13 Jbeta primers, the PCR was carried out. This table comes from immunoSEQ multiplex PCR, and its TCRdb copy is limited to in-frame clones, with some not included. The repertoire holds about 160,000 clones, with 82% as singletons. Specimen: PBMCs. The receptors derive from a male donor in good health and CMV-seropositive.

V is TRBV5-1 and J is TRBJ2-7; weak D call: TRBD2 (5 bases). The germline V and J ends were trimmed by 1 base and 3 bases, with 8 bases remaining between them. In germline, CDR1 is SGHRS, CDR2 YFSETQ. CDR3 size: 13 residues. For the CDR3, the DNA is TGCGCCAGCAGCTTGATGAGGGACTACGAGCAGTACTTC. This sequence encodes CASSLMRDYEQYF.

The chain joins TRBV5-5 to TRBJ2-7; TRBD1 matches at 9 bases. The CDR3 is 16 amino acids. V shed 6 bases, J shed 3 bases, and the junction held 13 bases outside the gene matches. Per the germline V gene, CDR1 is SGHKS and CDR2 is YYEKEE (reference sequence). CDR3 sequence: CASTPNFGTGIYEQYF. The CDR3 nucleotides read TGTGCCAGCACCCCAAACTTCGGGACAGGGATCTACGAGCAGTACTTC.

J is TRBJ1-5 and V is TRBV15, with TRBD1 matching over 10 bases. There are 16 residues in the CDR3. Looked up from germline, CDR1 is LNHNV and CDR2 is YYDKDF (reference sequence). After removal of 0 bases from V and 5 bases from J, the junction contained 4 bases not matched to a gene. CDR3 sequence (DNA): TGTGCCACCAGCAGAGATCGGACAGGGGGGGATCAGCCCCAGCATTTT. It yields the protein CATSRDRTGGDQPQHF.

Concerning this clone: The junction and the germline gene differ at one end; a read error may be behind it. The CDR3 bases are TGCGCCAGCAGTCCCGGGGGACCCTCTGGGGCCAACGGCCTGACTTTC. Residues: CASSPGGPSGANGLTF. The V gene is TRBV5-1, the J gene TRBJ2-6; D is perhaps TRBD2 (6 bases). This CDR3 region has 16 residues. Germline assignment: CDR1 SGHRS and CDR2 YFSETQ.

This sequence joins TRBV6-5 and TRBJ2-1, with no clear D. Trimming stripped 0 bases from V and 6 bases from J, with 9 bases between. The CDR3 contains 14 residues. Germline assignment: CDR1 MNHEY and CDR2 SVGAGI. CDR3 protein: CASSYSVQINEQFF. CDR3 DNA: TGTGCCAGCAGTTACTCGGTCCAGATCAATGAGCAGTTCTTC.

V usage is TRBV10-3 and J usage is TRBJ2-1; 9 bases map to TRBD1. The ends lost 0 bases at V and 10 bases at J; junction bases unmatched: 7. Germline V gives CDR1 ENHRY, CDR2 SYGVKD. CDR3 size: 15 residues. CDR3 in amino acids: CAISESGQGLQEQFF. CDR3 coding DNA: TGTGCCATCAGTGAGTCGGGACAGGGCCTTCAAGAGCAGTTCTTC.

The chain has TRBV5-6 and TRBJ2-7, with 7 bases fitting TRBD1. Germline assignment: CDR1 SGHDT and CDR2 YYEEEE. V shed 3 bases and J 4 bases; nucleotides not matched to a gene: 10. This CDR3 has 15 amino acids. CDR3 sequence reads: CASSSKQGLGYEQYF. The CDR3 DNA reads as TGTGCCAGCAGCTCCAAACAGGGGCTCGGGTACGAGCAGTACTTC.

J is TRBJ2-5 and V is TRBV5-1; 11 bases map to TRBD2. V dropped 1 base and J dropped 1; count of bases not matched to a gene: 0. This CDR3 spans 15 amino acids. Germline assignment: CDR1 SGHRS and CDR2 YFSETQ. The CDR3 DNA is TGCGCCAGCAGCTTGACTAGCGGGAGCCAAGAGACCCAGTACTTC. Translating it yields CASSLTSGSQETQYF.

The rearrangement uses TRBV9 and TRBJ1-1; possible D gene TRBD1, 5 bases. Germline V CDR1 and CDR2: SGDLS, YYNGEE. Deletions cut 4 bases from V and 3 bases from J, with 16 bases between. This CDR3 is built from 15 residues. The CDR3 DNA follows: TGTGCCAGCAGCCCATGGGGGGGTGTGGACACTGAAGCTTTCTTT. Its protein is CASSPWGGVDTEAFF. Full variable domain (rest looked up from reference TRBV9 and TRBJ1-1): DSGVTQTPKHLITATGQRVTLRCSPRSGDLSVYWYQQSLDQGLQFLIQYYNGEERAKGNILERFSAQQFPDLHSELNLSSLELGDSALYFCASSPWGGVDTEAFFGQGTRLTVV.

The rearrangement joins TRBV4-1 to TRBJ2-3; 7 bases match TRBD1. The germline CDR1 and CDR2 sequences are MGHRA and YSYEKL. The CDR3 spans 14 residues. V shed 8 bases, J shed 4 bases, and the junction held 9 bases outside the gene matches. This chain's CDR3 is CASLEGAGSDTQYF. CDR3 DNA: TGCGCCAGCCTAGAGGGGGCAGGGTCAGATACGCAGTATTTT.

This clone was picked up a small number of times. This chain links TRBV5-1 with TRBJ2-2; D might be TRBD2 (5 bases). The V gene's germline CDR1 is SGHRS and CDR2 YFSETQ. Trimming stripped 10 bases from V and 2 bases from J, with 18 bases between. The CDR3 is 15 residues long. CDR3 bases: TGCGCCTCCTCCCGCGGAGCGGAAAACACCGGGGAGCTGTTTTTT. As protein: CASSRGAENTGELFF.

V gene TRBV27 combines with J gene TRBJ2-7, with TRBD2 as a possible D gene (6 bases). Trimming removed 4 bases at V and 0 bases at J, with 19 bases between. CDR3 size: 17 residues. The V gene's germline CDR1 is MNHEY and CDR2 SMNVEV (reference sequence). DNA of the CDR3: TGTGCCAGCAGTTGGGGTTTAGACGGGGGATACTCCTACGAGCAGTACTTC. The encoded protein is CASSWGLDGGYSYEQYF.

This chain joins TRBV18 and TRBJ2-5, with 8 positions matching TRBD2. The V segment lost 6 bases and the J segment 4 bases; nucleotides outside the gene matches: 10. The CDR3 is 15 amino acids. Germline V gene data show CDR1 as KGHSH and CDR2 as LQKENI. CDR3 loop: CASSPPGTRRETQYF. The CDR3 bases are TGTGCCAGCTCGCCCCCCGGGACTAGGAGAGAGACCCAGTACTTC. Complete variable domain (other parts from reference TRBV18 and TRBJ2-5): NAGVMQNPRHLVRRRGQEARLRCSPMKGHSHVYWYRQLPEEGLKFMVYLQKENIIDESGMPKERFSAEFPKEGPSILRIQQVVRGDSAAYFCASSPPGTRRETQYFGPGTRLLVL.

This chain connects TRBV6-5 to TRBJ2-1; D unresolved. The V gene lost 6 bases and the J gene lost 9 bases, with 12 bases spanning the gap. From germline, CDR1 is MNHEY and CDR2 SVGAGI. CDR3 length: 12 amino acids. DNA of the CDR3: TGTGCCAGCAGGCAGACCGGCGGTGAGCAGTTCTTC. This gives the protein CASRQTGGEQFF.

The genes are TRBV18 and TRBJ2-2; the match to TRBD1 covers 8 bases. V lost 2 bases, J lost 5 bases, and 7 bases stayed unmatched. Germline V gives CDR1 KGHSH, CDR2 LQKENI. The CDR3 runs to 16 residues. CDR3 DNA sequence: TGTGCCAGCTCACCAGCAGGGGGCGTTCAGACCGGGGAGCTGTTTTTT. This codes for CASSPAGGVQTGELFF.

The count of this clone is one. The chain couples TRBV18 to TRBJ1-3; no clear D gene. CDR1 KGHSH and CDR2 LQKENI come from the germline V gene. V shed 1 base and J shed 4 bases, with 5 bases lying between them. CDR3 length: 13 amino acids. CDR3 sequence reads: CASSPQQGNTIYF. CDR3 sequence (DNA): TGTGCCAGCTCACCACAACAGGGAAACACCATATATTTT.

The gene calls are TRBV7-9 and TRBJ2-1; 10 positions match TRBD2. Germline trimming cut 0 bases from V and 7 bases from J; bases unmatched to any gene: 12. Germline CDR1 reads SEHNR; CDR2 reads FQNEAQ (reference sequence). The CDR3 totals 18 residues. This CDR3 reads CASSLAGASGSIKNEQFF. In DNA, the CDR3 is TGTGCCAGCAGCTTAGCTGGGGCTAGCGGGAGTATTAAGAATGAGCAGTTCTTC.

This CDR3 reads CAWRLTKIDGYTF. DNA of the CDR3: TGTGCCTGGAGACTGACAAAAATAGATGGCTACACCTTC. The J gene is TRBJ1-2, the V gene TRBV30, with no clear D. The ends were cut back, 3 bases at V and 6 bases at J, with 14 bases in the middle. Germline CDR1 and CDR2: GTSNPN and SVGIG (reference sequence). The CDR3 has 13 residues.

On this clone itself: At one end, the junction sequence differs from germline, possibly due to a read error. The chain couples TRBV6-5 to TRBJ2-6; TRBD2 matches at 7 bases. Germline loops: CDR1 MNHEY, CDR2 SVGAGI. This CDR3 has 15 amino acids. The CDR3 DNA is TGTGCCAGCAGTCTGCGGGGGAATGGGGCCAACGGCCTGACTTTC. It codes for CASSLRGNGANGLTF.

In its sample, this clone was seen a few times. The CDR3 region is CAIRDPPGTGDVTDTQYF. DNA for the CDR3: TGTGCCATCAGGGATCCCCCCGGGACAGGGGATGTTACAGATACGCAGTATTTT. The chain joins TRBV10-3 to TRBJ2-3, with TRBD1 matching 10 bases. The CDR3 is 18 residues long. Unmatched junction bases numbered 15, after V lost 6 bases and J lost 3 bases. Germline V gene lookup returns CDR1 ENHRY and CDR2 SYGVKD.

The chain uses TRBV30 and TRBJ2-7, with D maybe TRBD1 (6 bases). Germline assignment: CDR1 GTSNPN and CDR2 SVGIG (reference sequence). V dropped 5 bases and J dropped 7 bases, with 15 bases sitting between them. The CDR3 totals 12 residues. CDR3 in amino acids: CAWGGASWEQYF. CDR3 nucleotides: TGTGCCTGGGGGGGCGCCTCGTGGGAGCAGTACTTC.

This clone came up a few times. This chain connects TRBV27 to TRBJ1-6; maybe TRBD1 (6 bases). Trimming stripped 7 bases from V and 5 bases from J, with 12 bases between. CDR1 MNHEY and CDR2 SMNVEV come from the germline V gene (reference sequence). This CDR3 region has 14 residues. The CDR3, as DNA: TGTGCCAGCACCAATAGGGGGAATAATTCACCCCTCCACTTT. Its translation: CASTNRGNNSPLHF.

Of note for this clone: The sample holds other DNA sequences that translate to the same CDR3. The V call is TRBV5-4, the J call TRBJ2-7; 7 positions agree with TRBD1. Germline trimming cut 0 bases from V and 0 bases from J; bases unmatched to any gene: 6. CDR3 size: 16 residues. Per the germline V gene, CDR1 is SGHNT and CDR2 is YYREEE (reference sequence). The DNA for the CDR3 is TGTGCCAGCAGCTTGGGGTCCGGGACAGCCTCCTACGAGCAGTACTTC. Encoded protein: CASSLGSGTASYEQYF.

This clone came up a few times. The V call is TRBV9, the J call TRBJ1-2; D is possibly TRBD1 (6 bases). Germline CDR1 and CDR2: SGDLS and YYNGEE. Between the trimmed V and J ends, which lost 5 bases and 4 bases, there was a span of 15 bases. The CDR3 has 14 amino acids. Here the CDR3 DNA reads TGTGCCAGCAGTGAGGGGGATTCGAGCTATGGCTACACCTTC. Protein: CASSEGDSSYGYTF.

The V call is TRBV9, the J call TRBJ2-5; the D is unclear. This CDR3 contains 14 residues. Germline CDR1 SGDLS, CDR2 YYNGEE. V was pared by 4 bases and J by 5 bases, with 15 bases between. CDR3 nucleotides: TGTGCCAGCAGCCCCCACCGAGGATGGGAGACCCAGTACTTC. Its protein is CASSPHRGWETQYF.

The chain carries TRBV28 and TRBJ1-2; D is ambiguous. This CDR3 is built from 15 residues. V dropped 10 bases and J dropped 4 bases, with 22 bases sitting between them. Germline loops: CDR1 MDHEN, CDR2 SYDVKM. CDR3 coding DNA: TGTGCCACCAAGACTGGCGGGGTTTCTACCTATGGCTACACCTTC. Residues: CATKTGGVSTYGYTF.

V usage is TRBV9 and J usage is TRBJ1-1; D unresolved. Trimming left V 1 base short and J 4 bases short, with 11 bases between. The CDR3 length is 14 residues. Germline CDR1 reads SGDLS; CDR2 reads YYNGEE. This CDR3 reads CASSVSTEATEAFF. As DNA, the CDR3 is TGTGCCAGCAGCGTATCTACGGAGGCCACTGAAGCTTTCTTT.

The chain links TRBV9 to TRBJ1-2; tentative D call: TRBD1 (6 bases). The V and J ends lost 3 bases and 9 bases respectively, with 18 bases between them. The CDR3 sequence is 14 residues long. Germline V gene sequence: CDR1 SGDLS, CDR2 YYNGEE. The CDR3 nucleotides read TGTGCCAGCAGCGCCTCCTACAGGGAAGGACGCTACACCTTC. Its translation: CASSASYREGRYTF.